The 18 T cell receptor beta chains below all came from one sample that was sequenced in a study of cytomegalovirus exposure and HLA in healthy donors. PCR was performed using 60 Vbeta and 13 Jbeta primers. Sequenced by immunoSEQ multiplex PCR; TCRdb stores in-frame clones only, minus some. The sample holds roughly 100,000 clones, under 85% seen once. Sequenced material: PBMCs. Receptors were obtained from a man aged 35-49 years in good health and CMV-seronegative.

The J gene is TRBJ2-3, the V gene TRBV11-2; TRBD2 matches 10 bases. Per the germline V gene, CDR1 is SGHAT and CDR2 is FQNNGV. This CDR3 spans 16 amino acids. The junction had 7 bases not matched to a gene; V was cut back by 5 bases and J by 2 bases. The CDR3 region has the DNA TGTGCCAGCAGCGGAGCGGGGGGGGGAACCACAGATACGCAGTATTTT. Translating gives CASSGAGGGTTDTQYF.

CDR3 bases: TGTGCCAGCAGCCACAGTAGCGGGGGTGACAATGAGCAGTTCTTC. Translation: CASSHSSGGDNEQFF. The chain uses TRBV4-2 and TRBJ2-1; 9 nucleotides align to TRBD2. This CDR3 is 15 amino acids long. Trimming took 3 bases from V and 5 from J; bases not matched to a gene: 5. Germline assignment: CDR1 LGHNA and CDR2 YNFKEQ.

The CDR3 DNA reads as TGTGCCAGCAGCAAAGAACTGTCGGGGAGTGGAACCGGGGAGCTGTTTTTT. It specifies CASSKELSGSGTGELFF. The V call is TRBV21-1, the J call TRBJ2-2; the table calls TRBD2, which could not be checked here. TRBV21-1 represents a pseudogene. The CDR3 spans 17 residues.

The chain combines TRBV7-2 with TRBJ2-5, with 10 positions matching TRBD2. The CDR3 contains 15 residues. V was clipped by 5 bases and J by 1 base; unmatched bases: 4. The germline V gene has CDR1 SGHTA and CDR2 FQGNSA. The CDR3 reads CASSTTSGVQETQYF. As DNA, the CDR3 is TGTGCCAGCAGCACAACTAGCGGGGTCCAAGAGACCCAGTACTTC.

This clone was seen more than once but under ten times. The chain recombines TRBV2 with TRBJ2-2; D is perhaps TRBD1 (6 bases). V shed 4 bases and J shed 4 bases, with 7 bases lying between them. From germline, CDR1 is SNHLY and CDR2 FYNNEI. This CDR3 has 13 amino acids. Written as DNA, the CDR3 is TGTGCCAGCAGTGGGACAGCCACCGGGGAGCTGTTTTTT. Protein product: CASSGTATGELFF.

The chain combines TRBV30 with TRBJ2-5; 7 positions match TRBD1. CDR3 length equals 13 residues. V trimming: 8 bases; J trimming: 0 bases; junction bases outside the gene matches: 6. Germline CDR1 is GTSNPN and CDR2 is SVGIG (reference sequence). The CDR3 sequence is CARTQGDQETQYF. CDR3 in DNA: TGTGCCAGAACCCAGGGGGACCAAGAGACCCAGTACTTC.

The V gene is TRBV6-6, the J gene TRBJ1-4; D is perhaps TRBD1 (6 bases). Trimming removed 5 bases at V and 7 bases at J, with 14 bases between. Germline values: CDR1 MNHNY, CDR2 SVGAGI (reference sequence). This CDR3 region has 14 residues. The CDR3 region has the DNA TGTGCCAGCAGTCCGGGGGGGGCTAGTGAAAAACTGTTTTTT. Residues: CASSPGGASEKLFF.

The J gene is TRBJ2-4, the V gene TRBV7-2, with D possibly matching TRBD1 (6 bases). Germline CDR1 SGHTA, CDR2 FQGNSA. The V and J ends lost 1 base and 6 bases respectively, with 7 bases between them. The CDR3 sequence is 13 residues long. CDR3 sequence reads: CASSLEQGNIQYF. The CDR3 nucleotides are TGTGCCAGCAGCTTAGAACAGGGAAACATTCAGTACTTC.

V gene TRBV2 combines with J gene TRBJ1-2; D might be TRBD1 (6 bases). The CDR3 has 14 amino acids. The V end lost 7 bases, the J end lost 8 bases, and 20 bases lay between the germline ends. CDR1 is SNHLY and CDR2 is FYNNEI in the germline V gene. The CDR3 protein is CASIEGEGLDGYTF. DNA for the CDR3: TGTGCCAGCATTGAGGGGGAGGGTCTTGACGGCTACACCTTC.

The CDR3 protein is CASSRPGQGQETQYF. CDR3 DNA sequence: TGTGCCAGCAGTCGCCCGGGACAGGGGCAAGAGACCCAGTACTTC. This chain uses TRBV6-1 with TRBJ2-5; 10 bases fit TRBD1. CDR3 length equals 15 residues. V gave up 5 bases and J gave up 2 bases; unmatched junction bases: 5. Germline V lookup: CDR1 MNHNS, CDR2 SASEGT.

This chain uses TRBV13 with TRBJ1-2, with D unresolved. Germline V gene data show CDR1 as PRHDT and CDR2 as FYEKMQ (reference sequence). There are 14 residues in the CDR3. The germline V and J ends were trimmed by 5 bases and 4 bases, with 14 bases remaining between them. The CDR3: CASSPGPISYGYTF. CDR3 nucleotide sequence: TGTGCCAGCAGCCCGGGTCCCATCTCCTATGGCTACACCTTC.

This sequence joins TRBV2 and TRBJ1-3; TRBD1 matches at 11 bases. Unmatched junction bases numbered 10, after V lost 3 bases and J lost 0 bases. The V gene's germline CDR1 is SNHLY and CDR2 FYNNEI. CDR3 length: 19 residues. CDR3 sequence: CASSDPGQGELVSGNTIYF. DNA of the CDR3: TGTGCCAGCAGTGACCCGGGACAGGGGGAACTTGTCTCTGGAAACACCATATATTTT.

The CDR3 sequence: CASSLSGGRDEQFF. CDR3 DNA sequence: TGTGCCAGCAGTTTATCAGGGGGCCGGGATGAGCAGTTCTTC. The chain recombines TRBV28 with TRBJ2-1; 8 nucleotides agree with TRBD1. This CDR3 has 14 amino acids. Germline CDR1 and CDR2: MDHEN and SYDVKM. Germline trimming cut 1 base from V and 8 bases from J; bases unmatched to any gene: 4.

This clone rates as medium-sized (0.01 to 0.1%). The chain couples TRBV7-2 to TRBJ2-7; the match to TRBD2 covers 9 bases. The length of the CDR3 is 15 residues. CDR1 is SGHTA and CDR2 is FQGNSA in the germline V gene. With V trimmed by 4 bases and J by 4 bases, 8 bases remained unmatched. CDR3 protein: CASSSFSGGTYEQYF. Here the CDR3 DNA reads TGTGCCAGCAGCTCCTTTAGCGGGGGCACATACGAGCAGTACTTC.

The chain is built from TRBV5-5 and TRBJ2-2, with D perhaps TRBD1 (5 bases). The CDR3 spans 13 residues. Germline lookup yields CDR1 SGHKS and CDR2 YYEKEE (reference sequence). Trimming cost V 9 bases and J 2 bases, with 11 bases left between them. CDR3 amino acids: CATGIGNTGELFF. The CDR3 coding sequence is TGTGCCACAGGGATCGGTAACACCGGGGAGCTGTTTTTT. Full variable domain (outside the CDR3, taken from reference TRBV5-5 and TRBJ2-2): DAGVTQSPTHLIKTRGQQVTLRCSPISGHKSVSWYQQVLGQGPQFIFQYYEKEERGRGNFPDRFSARQFPNYSSELNVNALLLGDSALYLCATGIGNTGELFFGEGSRLTVL.

This clone was observed a single time. V is TRBV9 and J is TRBJ2-2, with 9 bases matching TRBD1. This CDR3 spans 17 amino acids. The trim removed 0 bases at V and 4 bases at J, leaving 7 bases unmatched. Per germline, CDR1 SGDLS and CDR2 YYNGEE. The CDR3 here is CASSVGGQGRVTGELFF. The CDR3 DNA reads TGTGCCAGCAGCGTAGGGGGACAGGGTAGAGTCACCGGGGAGCTGTTTTTT.

J is TRBJ2-3 and V is TRBV7-8; D perhaps matches TRBD2 (6 bases). Germline V CDR1 and CDR2: SGHVS, FQNEAQ. This CDR3 is 15 amino acids long. Trimming shortened V by 0 bases and J by 8 bases, and 15 bases separated the two germline ends. CDR3: CASSLAGGEAATQYF. DNA for the CDR3: TGTGCCAGCAGCTTAGCTGGCGGGGAGGCCGCTACGCAGTATTTT.

A word on this clone: The junction differs from germline at one of its ends, possibly a read error. The chain has TRBV18 and TRBJ1-1; 11 nucleotides agree with TRBD1. The CDR3 consists of 15 residues. Germline V CDR1 and CDR2: KGHSH, LQKENI. In DNA, the CDR3 is TGTGCCAGCTCACCTGGACAGGGGGCGTACACTGAAACTTTCTTT. Amino acids: CASSPGQGAYTETFF.